This T cell receptor (beta chain) was sequenced during a study of technical replicates of blood from a few donors (dated by TCRdb to about 2017). In the case of this clone: It has no known antigen specificity. Base qualities are not recorded, but no much larger clone differs from it by a single base.

Libraries were built with the immunoSEQ multiplex PCR assay. Here the immuneACCESS table is served through TCRdb, limited to in-frame sequences with V and J called. Missing clones are a known gap in these copies; in checked studies unresolved V genes cover under half, and the rest lacks a known reason. The sample contains over 90,000 clones, 95% of them found a single time. The ten largest account for 0.2% to 0.25% of the sample. Germline trimming: 2 bases from V, 2 bases from J; junction bases outside gene matches: 8. The CDR1 and CDR2 encoded by the germline V gene are MNHNS and SASEGT. CDR3 length: 18 amino acids, cysteine to phenylalanine. Only the CDR3 portion is preserved as DNA: 54 bases, with reading frame beginning at the first base.

Input material: T cells isolated from PBMCs. The clonotype was recovered from a human donor in good health. The chain links TRBV6-1 with TRBJ2-3; TRBD2 agrees with 12 junctional bases. The nucleotide sequence reads as follows: TGTGCCAGCAGTGAATGGGGGACTAGCGGGCTTCTCACAGATACGCAGTATTTT. This codes for CASSEWGTSGLLTDTQYF.